The following is a TCR beta chain sequence with its context. Its antigen is as yet unknown. The data stem from a study of OX40 agonist ivuxolimab in advanced cancers. Overall study findings and caveats: Blood T cells, both CD4+ and CD8+, expanded clonally by week 6 at 0.1 to 3.0 mg/kg.

The protocol was immunoSEQ multiplex PCR, while the TCRdb copy is restricted to in-frame clones and leaves out a portion. The table shows under 75,000 clones, with approximately 91% occurring only once. This CDR3 spans 14 amino acids. Trimming removed 7 bases at V and 1 base at J, with 12 bases between. The germline CDR1 and CDR2 sequences are LNHDA and SQIVND (reference sequence). V and J are TRBV19 and TRBJ2-3; D is unclear. The TCR comes from an adult with an advanced solid tumor such as melanoma, head and neck, liver or kidney cancer. The sample consisted of CD4+ or CD8+ T cells sorted from blood, taken in a trial of the OX40 agonist ivuxolimab. The CDR3 reads CASNPRTGTDTQYF. The CDR3 nucleotides read TGTGCCAGTAATCCCCGCACAGGCACAGATACGCAGTATTTT.